The clone carrying this T cell receptor (beta chain) was seen repeatedly, ten times or more. The antigen is not known. The data belong to a study of T-cell reconstitution after alpha-beta-depleted transplantation in children. Study conclusions and caveats: Two months or so post-transplant, alpha-beta T cells reportedly derived from several hundred expanded graft clones. Newly generated T cells supplied most T-cell counts and diversity one year post-transplant. Some patients showed high day-60 TCRbeta diversity, which derived from surviving recipient T cells and thymic progenitors.

The CDR3 extends over 11 amino acids. Per germline, CDR1 DFQATT and CDR2 SNEGSKA (reference sequence). V shed 6 bases and J 14 bases; nucleotides not matched to a gene: 8. The library targeted TCRbeta and was prepared with unique molecular identifiers. In TCRdb, the PCR reads were re-called with MiXCR into one record per CDR3 protein. This repertoire shows 150,000 to 200,000 distinct CDR3 sequences, roughly 6.3% found once; its top ten account for around 4.4%. This sequence originates from a girl in the first two years of life with combined immunodeficiency, due to receive a stem cell transplant. The input for sequencing was PBMCs, taken before TCRalphabeta/CD19-depleted stem cell transplant. The V and J genes are TRBV20-1 and TRBJ2-3, with TRBD1 identical over 10 bases. DNA for the CDR3: TGCAGTGCGACAGGGGGCGAACGTTTGTATTTT. It encodes CSATGGERLYF.